This TCR beta chain was identified during a study of patients and donors after allogeneic stem cell transplantation. Trimming removed 1 base from V and 4 bases from J, with 14 bases in between. The CDR3 contains 15 residues. CDR1 and CDR2 from the germline V gene are SGHRS and YFSETQ. A few counts support this clonotype. TCRdb analysed the RT-PCR reads with MiXCR anew, one entry per CDR3 protein. This table holds approximately 430,000 distinct CDR3 sequences, roughly 16% found once. Sequencing was carried out using blood, either unsorted or a sorted T cell fraction (not recorded which). This TCR was sampled from a human donor who was either an allogeneic HSCT recipient or a stem cell or donor lymphocyte infusion donor (not recorded which). It is not recorded whose cells these are; they may come from a transplant donor. The J gene is TRBJ1-2, the V gene TRBV5-1; a weak D match, TRBD1 (6 bases). CDR3 nucleotide sequence: TGCGCCAGCAGCTTGTTGGGGGACATCCTCTATGGCTACACCTTC. It yields the protein CASSLLGDILYGYTF.